Listed below are T cell receptor beta chains from one sample, sequenced in a study of human T cells and chemical hapten exposure. One entry per CDR3 protein results from TCRdb running MiXCR on the RACE reads. The sample contains over 85,000 distinct CDR3 sequences, around 12% of which appear only once. The material was whole blood, obtained in connection with sensitization to the hapten diphenylcyclopropenone (DPC). The receptors shown here come from a woman in her 40s with alopecia areata. Some clones in this sample may be carry-over from other donors' samples. Both conserved end residues are part of each CDR3. A D gene is named only where the DNA matches it firmly. Some rows have no size entry. The others give once, few or many, or a class for an expanded clone.

clone_size | d_call | j_call | v_call | cdr3_nt | cdr3_aa
few | NA | TRBJ2-7 | TRBV7-2 | TGTGCCAGCAGCCGGCCTGGAAGCTCCTACGAGCAGTACTTC | CASSRPGSSYEQYF
NA | NA | TRBJ2-5 | TRBV20-1 | TGCAGTGCTAGAGAGGACGTGTTGGAGACCCAGTACTTC | CSAREDVLETQYF
NA | NA | TRBJ2-3 | TRBV7-2 | TGTGCCAGCAGCCAACCCGGGACTGCCTTGGCTACGCAGTATTTT | CASSQPGTALATQYF
NA | TRBD2 | TRBJ2-7 | TRBV28 | TGTGCCAGCAGTTTACGGAGCGGGAGCTACTCCTACGAGCAGTACTTC | CASSLRSGSYSYEQYF
NA | NA | TRBJ1-4 | TRBV5-5 | TGTGCCAGCAGCTGGAGTTCACGGGCTGGTAATGAAAAACTGTTTTTT | CASSWSSRAGNEKLFF
NA | NA | TRBJ2-7 | TRBV20-1 | TGCAGTGCTGTCGACAGCTACGAGCAGTACTTC | CSAVDSYEQYF
few | TRBD1 | TRBJ2-7 | TRBV20-1 | TGCAGTGCTAGAGATATCGGGACAGGGGCCGGCGAGCAGTACTTC | CSARDIGTGAGEQYF
few | TRBD2 | TRBJ2-3 | TRBV5-1 | TGCGCCAGCAGCTTGGCCGCGGGAGCAGCAGATACGCAGTATTTT | CASSLAAGAADTQYF
NA | NA | TRBJ1-6 | TRBV28 | TGTGCCAGCACCCCCCACGGCTCCTATAATTCACCCCTCCACTTT | CASTPHGSYNSPLHF
many | NA | TRBJ2-6 | TRBV28 | TGTGCCAGCACCTCAGGGGACCTCACTGGGGCCAACGTCCTGACTTTC | CASTSGDLTGANVLTF
few | TRBD2 | TRBJ2-5 | TRBV5-1 | TGCGCCAGCAGCCAAAACATCGGACTAGCGAGGCAAGAGACCCAGTACTTC | CASSQNIGLARQETQYF
NA | TRBD2 | TRBJ2-1 | TRBV6-2/TRBV6-3 | TGTGCCAGCAGTGATCGGACTAGGCTAGGTAATGAGCAGTTCTTC | CASSDRTRLGNEQFF